The rows below give T cell receptor beta chains drawn from one sample of a study of shared T cell receptors in the human thymus. Here immunoSEQ multiplex PCR was the method, and the copy in TCRdb shows in-frame clones only, minus some. The sample comprises about 660,000 clones, roughly 90% of which are singletons, and about 0.01% rests with the top ten. Another study also made use of these data, one on human thymus T cells.

Specimen: thymocytes. These TCRs come from a boy under three years old with a congenital heart defect. The CDR3 runs from the conserved cysteine through the conserved F or W. The order of the fields is D gene, V gene, CDR3 protein. A D gene is named only where the DNA matches it firmly.

>NA|TRBV5-8
CASSLNTYEQYF
>NA|TRBV30
CAWSRISEQFF
>TRBD2|TRBV7-9
CASSFQRDGVFGSYNEQFF
>TRBD1|TRBV27
CASSRRTGPYEQYF
>TRBD1|TRBV29-1
CSVKQGATEAFF
>TRBD2|TRBV5-1
CASTFGLAGGGSYNEQFF
>NA|TRBV4-3
CASSQVQGLSGNTIYF
>NA|TRBV9
CASSVGRDSMPYNEQFF
>NA|TRBV4-3
CASSQDRETQYF
>TRBD2|TRBV7-9
CASSLVAGHTGQFF
>TRBD1|TRBV6-1
CASRPWTGGIDEQYF
>NA|TRBV10-2
CASNRGRGRGEKLFF
>TRBD2|TRBV25-1
CASSPRGLAANTGELFF
>NA|TRBV19
CASSIAWLANSYEQYF